This TCR beta chain stems from a study of post-analysis software for immune sequencing data. Overall study context: Both relapsing-remitting and secondary progressive multiple sclerosis featured among the disease courses, as did progressive-relapsing multiple sclerosis. Study findings and constraints: Higher frequency in patients than in controls was seen for five TRBV segments, with TRBV5-6, TRBV5-1 and TRBV20-1 among them. Diversity measured as normalized Chao1 was significantly lower in multiple sclerosis patients than in controls.

Worth noting for this clonotype: Its target is unknown.

TCR beta cDNA libraries had unique molecular identifiers. TCRdb re-analysed the PCR reads in MiXCR, keeping a single row per CDR3 protein. Here the sample spans roughly 730,000 distinct CDR3 sequences, roughly 27% being singletons. The length of the CDR3 is 13 residues. Trimming cost V 1 base and J 4 bases, with 5 bases left between them. Germline CDR1 reads KGHSH; CDR2 reads LQKENI. The clonotype was recovered from a girl under 18 with multiple sclerosis. The chain has TRBV18 and TRBJ1-5; D remains ambiguous. What was sequenced was blood. In nucleotides, the CDR3 is TGTGCCAGCTCACCACGGCAAAATCAGCCCCAGCATTTT. This codes for CASSPRQNQPQHF.